This TCR beta chain was recorded in a study of T cell changes during pregnancy in multiple sclerosis. Sequencing used immunoSEQ multiplex PCR; TCRdb keeps in-frame clones, though not all of them. The table lists tens of thousands of clones, approximately 90% of them singletons. Trimming took off 1 base at V and 8 bases at J, with 20 bases between the two ends. Per the germline V gene, CDR1 is SGHTA and CDR2 is FQGNSA. CDR3 size: 16 residues. This receptor was obtained from a female donor with multiple sclerosis, enrolled in a pregnancy study. This sequence joins TRBV7-2 and TRBJ1-2; D might be TRBD1 (6 bases). This sample comprised peripheral blood, obtained before pregnancy. As DNA, the CDR3 is TGTGCCAGCAGCTTAGAGTTTGGGGGGCCGGGGGGCGGCTACACCTTC. Protein product: CASSLEFGGPGGGYTF.